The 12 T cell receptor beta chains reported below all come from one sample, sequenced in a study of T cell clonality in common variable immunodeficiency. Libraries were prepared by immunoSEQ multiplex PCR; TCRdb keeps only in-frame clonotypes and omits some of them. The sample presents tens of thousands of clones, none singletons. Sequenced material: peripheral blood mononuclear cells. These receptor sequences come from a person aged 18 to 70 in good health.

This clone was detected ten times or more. The covered CDR3 bases are TGCGCCAGCAGCTTGGGGGCCTCAGTTGGCACAGATACG. Protein: CASSLGASVGTDT. The full CDR3 sequence reads CASSLGASVGTDTQYF. The chain links TRBV5-1 to TRBJ2-3; D remains ambiguous. Read data end 3 residues before the CDR3 end; the end is taken from the germline J gene. V lost 0 bases and J 1 base, leaving 12 bases between the germline ends. The CDR3 runs 16 residues. Germline V lookup: CDR1 SGHRS, CDR2 YFSETQ.

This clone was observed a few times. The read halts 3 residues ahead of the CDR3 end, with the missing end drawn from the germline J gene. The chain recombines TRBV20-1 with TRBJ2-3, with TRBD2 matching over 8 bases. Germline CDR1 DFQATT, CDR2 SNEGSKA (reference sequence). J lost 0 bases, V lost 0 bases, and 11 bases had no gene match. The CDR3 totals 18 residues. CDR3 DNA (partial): TGCAGTGCTAGAGACTGGACTAGCAATGGTCCTAGCACAGATACG. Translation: CSARDWTSNGPSTDT. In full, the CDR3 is CSARDWTSNGPSTDTQYF.

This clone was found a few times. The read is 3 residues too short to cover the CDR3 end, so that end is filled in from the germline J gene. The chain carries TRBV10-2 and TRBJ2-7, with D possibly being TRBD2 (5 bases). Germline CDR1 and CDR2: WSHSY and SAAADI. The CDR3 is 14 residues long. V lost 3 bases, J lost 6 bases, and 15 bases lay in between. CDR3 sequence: CASSELPEGTEQYF. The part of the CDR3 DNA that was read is TGCGCCAGCAGTGAATTACCCGAGGGTACCGAG.

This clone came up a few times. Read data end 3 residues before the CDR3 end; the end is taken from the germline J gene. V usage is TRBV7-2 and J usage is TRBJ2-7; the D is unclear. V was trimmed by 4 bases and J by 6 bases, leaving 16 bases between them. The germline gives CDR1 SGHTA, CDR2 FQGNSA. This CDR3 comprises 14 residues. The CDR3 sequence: CASSSSLLKAEQYF. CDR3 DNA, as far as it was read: TGTGCCAGCAGCTCCTCTCTCCTGAAAGCCGAG.

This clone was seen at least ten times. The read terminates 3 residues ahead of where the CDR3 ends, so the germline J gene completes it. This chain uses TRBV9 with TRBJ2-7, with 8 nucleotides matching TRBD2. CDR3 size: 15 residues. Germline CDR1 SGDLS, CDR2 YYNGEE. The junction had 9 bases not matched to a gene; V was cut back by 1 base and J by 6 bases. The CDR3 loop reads CASSVFSGMQGEQYF. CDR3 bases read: TGTGCCAGCAGCGTATTTAGCGGGATGCAGGGCGAG.

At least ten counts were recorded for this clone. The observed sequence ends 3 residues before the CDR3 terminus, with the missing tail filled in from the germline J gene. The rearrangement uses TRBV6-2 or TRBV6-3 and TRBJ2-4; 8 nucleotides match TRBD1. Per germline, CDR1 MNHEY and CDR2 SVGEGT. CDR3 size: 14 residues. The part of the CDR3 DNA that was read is TGTGCCAGCAGTACATCGAGAGGGACAGGTAGT. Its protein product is CASSTSRGTGS. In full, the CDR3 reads CASSTSRGTGSQYF.

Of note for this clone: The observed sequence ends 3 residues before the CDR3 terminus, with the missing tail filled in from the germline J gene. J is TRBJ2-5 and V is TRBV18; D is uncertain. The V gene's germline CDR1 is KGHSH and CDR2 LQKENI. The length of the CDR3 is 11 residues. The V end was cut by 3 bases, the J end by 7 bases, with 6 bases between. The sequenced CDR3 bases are TGTGCCAGCTCACCTCCAGGGACC. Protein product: CASSPPGT. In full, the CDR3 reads CASSPPGTQYF.

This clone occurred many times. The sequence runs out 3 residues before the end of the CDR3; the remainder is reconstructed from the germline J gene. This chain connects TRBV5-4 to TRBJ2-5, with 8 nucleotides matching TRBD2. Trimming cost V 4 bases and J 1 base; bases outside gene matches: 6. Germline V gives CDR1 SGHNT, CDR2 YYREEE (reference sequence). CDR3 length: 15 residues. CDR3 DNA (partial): TGTGCCAGCAGCAGTACAGCGGGAGTCCAAGAGACC. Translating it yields CASSSTAGVQET. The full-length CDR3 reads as CASSSTAGVQETQYF.

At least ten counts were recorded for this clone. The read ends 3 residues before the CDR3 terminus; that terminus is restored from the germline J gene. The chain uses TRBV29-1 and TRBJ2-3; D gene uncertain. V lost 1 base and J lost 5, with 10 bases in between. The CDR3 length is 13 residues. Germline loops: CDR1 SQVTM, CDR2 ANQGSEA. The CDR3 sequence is CSVEAETKDTQYF. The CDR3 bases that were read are TGCAGCGTTGAAGCAGAGACAAAAGATACG.

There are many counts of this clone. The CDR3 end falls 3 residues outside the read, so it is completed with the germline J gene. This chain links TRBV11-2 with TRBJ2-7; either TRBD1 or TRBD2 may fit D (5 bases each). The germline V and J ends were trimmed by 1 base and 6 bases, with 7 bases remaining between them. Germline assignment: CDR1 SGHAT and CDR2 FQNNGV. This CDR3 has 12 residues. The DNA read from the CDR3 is TGTGCCAGCAGCTTAGGAGGGGTCGAG. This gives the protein CASSLGGVE. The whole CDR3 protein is CASSLGGVEQYF.

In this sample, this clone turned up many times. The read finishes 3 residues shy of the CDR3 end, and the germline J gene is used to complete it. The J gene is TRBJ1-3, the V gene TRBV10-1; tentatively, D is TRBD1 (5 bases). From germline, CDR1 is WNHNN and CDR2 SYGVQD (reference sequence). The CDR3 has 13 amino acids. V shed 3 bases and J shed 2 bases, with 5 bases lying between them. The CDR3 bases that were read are TGCGCCAGCAGTGACAGGGCTGGAAACACC. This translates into CASSDRAGNT. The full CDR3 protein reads CASSDRAGNTIYF.

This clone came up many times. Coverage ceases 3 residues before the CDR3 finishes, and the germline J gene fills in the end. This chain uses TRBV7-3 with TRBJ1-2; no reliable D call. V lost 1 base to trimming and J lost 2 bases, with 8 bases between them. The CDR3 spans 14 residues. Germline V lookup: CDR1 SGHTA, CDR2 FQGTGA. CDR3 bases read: TGTGCCAGCAGCTTAAGGCCGGGGAACTATGGC. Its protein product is CASSLRPGNYG. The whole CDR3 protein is CASSLRPGNYGYTF.